These T cell receptor beta chains were read from a single sample in a study of T cells after yellow fever vaccination. TCRdb independently ran MiXCR on the 5' RACE reads; one entry per CDR3 protein. The table lists 620,000 or so distinct CDR3 sequences, roughly 17% of them singletons. The material was PBMCs, obtained 4 to 6 days after the first yellow fever vaccination. The receptors were sampled from a man aged 18-30 years who received the YFV17D yellow fever vaccine. Each CDR3 is given without its conserved first and last residue. Fields, in order: CDR3 protein, V gene, J gene, D gene. A D gene is named only where the DNA matches it firmly.

CDR3 protein: ASRAAIDSRYNEQF; V gene: TRBV6-2/TRBV6-3; J gene: TRBJ2-1; D gene: NA
CDR3 protein: ASSWGAGGNEQF; V gene: TRBV7-8; J gene: TRBJ2-1; D gene: NA
CDR3 protein: ASSEMGDREETQY; V gene: TRBV6-1; J gene: TRBJ2-5; D gene: TRBD1
CDR3 protein: ASSRIGGADTQY; V gene: TRBV12-3/TRBV12-4; J gene: TRBJ2-3; D gene: TRBD1
CDR3 protein: ASSYAGTGDGAF; V gene: TRBV6-5; J gene: TRBJ1-1; D gene: TRBD1
CDR3 protein: ASSMRGLAGGVKWDEQF; V gene: TRBV19; J gene: TRBJ2-1; D gene: TRBD2
CDR3 protein: SANRDMNTEAF; V gene: TRBV20-1; J gene: TRBJ1-1; D gene: NA
CDR3 protein: ASSESRGPNEQF; V gene: TRBV2; J gene: TRBJ2-1; D gene: NA
CDR3 protein: ASSTLRTSDIQY; V gene: TRBV28; J gene: TRBJ2-4; D gene: TRBD2
CDR3 protein: ASRLRGTNSPLH; V gene: TRBV5-6; J gene: TRBJ1-6; D gene: NA
CDR3 protein: ASSLAGAPPGTQY; V gene: TRBV7-9; J gene: TRBJ2-5; D gene: NA
CDR3 protein: ASSEMSGPGNTIY; V gene: TRBV2; J gene: TRBJ1-3; D gene: NA
CDR3 protein: ASRSLAAGAEQY; V gene: TRBV6-1; J gene: TRBJ2-7; D gene: NA
CDR3 protein: ASSPAPRGTDTQY; V gene: TRBV11-2; J gene: TRBJ2-3; D gene: NA
CDR3 protein: ASSYGQGRYEQY; V gene: TRBV5-1; J gene: TRBJ2-7; D gene: NA
CDR3 protein: SALPNRGQADTQY; V gene: TRBV29-1; J gene: TRBJ2-3; D gene: NA
CDR3 protein: SARDPGQGSGELF; V gene: TRBV20-1; J gene: TRBJ2-2; D gene: TRBD1
CDR3 protein: ASSYSWQPARETQY; V gene: TRBV6-5; J gene: TRBJ2-5; D gene: NA
CDR3 protein: ASSPPGRTNQPQH; V gene: TRBV18; J gene: TRBJ1-5; D gene: NA
CDR3 protein: ASSPGQLYQETQY; V gene: TRBV7-9; J gene: TRBJ2-5; D gene: NA
CDR3 protein: SVANRGNTIY; V gene: TRBV29-1; J gene: TRBJ1-3; D gene: NA
CDR3 protein: ASSLYDTLNTEAF; V gene: TRBV27; J gene: TRBJ1-1; D gene: NA
CDR3 protein: ASSPDRTAEQY; V gene: TRBV18; J gene: TRBJ2-7; D gene: NA
CDR3 protein: ASSSTTSGGINEQF; V gene: TRBV11-2; J gene: TRBJ2-1; D gene: TRBD2
CDR3 protein: ASTPGGAFPQPQH; V gene: TRBV19; J gene: TRBJ1-5; D gene: NA
CDR3 protein: AISGEVEQY; V gene: TRBV10-3; J gene: TRBJ2-3; D gene: NA
CDR3 protein: SAIPGGLAPLH; V gene: TRBV20-1; J gene: TRBJ1-6; D gene: NA
CDR3 protein: ASRTPPSGELF; V gene: TRBV4-2; J gene: TRBJ2-2; D gene: NA
CDR3 protein: SASDTGAPIPNEQF; V gene: TRBV20-1; J gene: TRBJ2-1; D gene: NA
CDR3 protein: ASSPSAQGNTGELF; V gene: TRBV21-1; J gene: TRBJ2-2; D gene: NA
CDR3 protein: ATSRDGESTDTQY; V gene: TRBV15; J gene: TRBJ2-3; D gene: NA
CDR3 protein: ASSPGRARTLH; V gene: TRBV6-2/TRBV6-3; J gene: TRBJ1-6; D gene: NA
CDR3 protein: ASSVTAYEQY; V gene: TRBV12-3/TRBV12-4; J gene: TRBJ2-7; D gene: NA
CDR3 protein: ASSHRGQTNSPLH; V gene: TRBV4-3; J gene: TRBJ1-6; D gene: TRBD1
CDR3 protein: ASRQGAGGELF; V gene: TRBV12-3/TRBV12-4; J gene: TRBJ2-2; D gene: TRBD1
CDR3 protein: ASRGRNYQETQY; V gene: TRBV10-2; J gene: TRBJ2-5; D gene: NA
CDR3 protein: SARTNTGGPYEQY; V gene: TRBV20-1; J gene: TRBJ2-7; D gene: NA
CDR3 protein: ASSQGPGRGDTEAF; V gene: TRBV4-3; J gene: TRBJ1-1; D gene: NA
CDR3 protein: ASSQGIAGGTNEQF; V gene: TRBV4-2; J gene: TRBJ2-1; D gene: TRBD2
CDR3 protein: ASSQSLRGGATFANTGELF; V gene: TRBV4-1; J gene: TRBJ2-2; D gene: TRBD2
CDR3 protein: ASRPNSNTGELF; V gene: TRBV5-1; J gene: TRBJ2-2; D gene: NA
CDR3 protein: ASSLEGGSGGPKTQY; V gene: TRBV5-1; J gene: TRBJ2-5; D gene: TRBD2
CDR3 protein: ASSHAQSNEQF; V gene: TRBV4-3; J gene: TRBJ2-1; D gene: NA
CDR3 protein: GFTSGGGTDTQY; V gene: TRBV20-1; J gene: TRBJ2-3; D gene: TRBD2
CDR3 protein: AWGGGPTDTQY; V gene: TRBV30; J gene: TRBJ2-3; D gene: TRBD2
CDR3 protein: ASSPLTGGYGYT; V gene: TRBV12-3/TRBV12-4; J gene: TRBJ1-2; D gene: TRBD1
CDR3 protein: ASSPRNRLAGGNEQF; V gene: TRBV7-9; J gene: TRBJ2-1; D gene: TRBD2
CDR3 protein: ASSQGTHNEQF; V gene: TRBV4-1; J gene: TRBJ2-1; D gene: NA
CDR3 protein: ASSSVEETQY; V gene: TRBV12-3/TRBV12-4; J gene: TRBJ2-5; D gene: NA